These 18 T cell receptor beta chains originate from one sample sequenced in a study of neoadjuvant anti-PD-1 for oral cavity cancer. Time point denoted: after neoadjuvant nivolumab, at surgical resection. Method: immunoSEQ multiplex PCR; TCRdb's copy keeps in-frame clones and lacks some. The sample holds about 12,000 clones; approximately 74% are singletons and the top ten take roughly 2.5%. The material was PBMCs, obtained after nivolumab (anti-PD-1) treatment. The receptors here all came from a person between 35 and 79 years old with oral cavity squamous cell carcinoma.

There are a few counts of this clone. This chain connects TRBV6-4 to TRBJ1-6; no definite D call. The germline V gene has CDR1 MRHNA and CDR2 SNTAGT. V lost 3 bases, J lost 7 bases, and 7 bases lay in between. The CDR3 extends over 13 amino acids. This CDR3 reads CASSDVENSPLHF. The DNA of the CDR3 is TGTGCCAGCAGTGATGTTGAAAATTCACCCCTCCACTTT.

The gene calls are TRBV30 and TRBJ1-5; unclear D gene. V was shortened by 5 bases and J by 0 bases, with 8 bases between the two germline ends. This CDR3 is 13 amino acids long. Germline CDR1 GTSNPN, CDR2 SVGIG (reference sequence). The CDR3 sequence: CAWLTISNQPQHF. CDR3 DNA: TGTGCCTGGCTGACCATTAGCAATCAGCCCCAGCATTTT. The full variable domain, completed using reference TRBV30 and TRBJ1-5, is SQTIHQWPATLVQPVGSPLSLECTVEGTSNPNLYWYRQAAGRGLQLLFYSVGIGQISSEVPQNLSASRPQDRQFILSSKKLLLSDSGFYLCAWLTISNQPQHFGDGTRLSIL.

The CDR3 region has the DNA TGTGCCAGCAGCCTTTTTGGCGTAATAGGAGACACCATATATTTT. This sequence encodes CASSLFGVIGDTIYF. V gene TRBV5-4 combines with J gene TRBJ1-3; D remains unclear. CDR3 length: 15 amino acids. The germline CDR1 and CDR2 sequences are SGHNT and YYREEE (reference sequence). The V gene lost 4 bases and the J gene lost 8 bases, with 19 bases spanning the gap.

This chain connects TRBV6-1 to TRBJ2-7, with TRBD2 matching over 7 bases. This CDR3 has 12 residues. The germline V gene encodes CDR1 MNHNS and CDR2 SASEGT. The junction had 4 bases not matched to a gene; V was cut back by 6 bases and J by 5 bases. The CDR3 bases are TGTGCCAGCAGCCCCGGGAGGAACGAGCAGTACTTC. This encodes CASSPGRNEQYF.

There are a few counts of this clone. This chain connects TRBV7-2 to TRBJ2-5; TRBD2 matches at 9 bases. CDR1 is SGHTA, CDR2 FQGNSA, per germline. J lost 4 bases, V lost 5 bases, and 11 bases had no gene match. This CDR3 has 16 residues. The CDR3 nucleotides are TGTGCCAGCAGCGCCTCCGGGCGGGGGGGCCGAGAGACCCAGTACTTC. Translated: CASSASGRGGRETQYF.

V is TRBV25-1 and J is TRBJ2-1; 8 bases are shared with TRBD2. Germline CDR1 MGHDK, CDR2 SYGVNS. The ends lost 5 bases at V and 4 bases at J; junction bases unmatched: 4. This CDR3 has 14 residues. The CDR3, as DNA: TGTGCCAGCAGTAGCGGGAGAGCGTACAATGAGCAGTTCTTC. Translation gives CASSSGRAYNEQFF.

The genes are TRBV5-1 and TRBJ2-7; TRBD1 matches 7 bases. The CDR3 spans 13 residues. The V gene's germline CDR1 is SGHRS and CDR2 YFSETQ. V gave up 1 base and J gave up 5 bases; unmatched junction bases: 3. The CDR3 loop reads CASSLPGGNEQYF. The CDR3 DNA sequence: TGCGCCAGCAGCTTGCCAGGGGGAAACGAGCAGTACTTC. Supplemented by reference TRBV5-1 and TRBJ2-7, the full variable domain reads KAGVTQTPRYLIKTRGQQVTLSCSPISGHRSVSWYQQTPGQGLQFLFEYFSETQRNKGNFPGRFSGRQFSNSRSEMNVSTLELGDSALYLCASSLPGGNEQYFGPGTRLTVT.

Turning to this clone: Other DNA sequences in this specimen translate into the identical CDR3. The V call is TRBV27, the J call TRBJ1-1; no firm D call. Germline assignment: CDR1 MNHEY and CDR2 SMNVEV (reference sequence). V was pared by 2 bases and J by 5 bases, with 9 bases between. The CDR3 length is 13 residues. CDR3 sequence reads: CASSLRERTEAFF. The DNA for the CDR3 is TGTGCCAGCAGTTTACGGGAAAGGACTGAAGCTTTCTTT.

This clone has a handful of counts. V gene TRBV4-1 combines with J gene TRBJ2-7; TRBD2 might be the D (5 bases). Per the germline V gene, CDR1 is MGHRA and CDR2 is YSYEKL. Trimming took 1 base from V and 6 from J, leaving 10 bases between them. This CDR3 comprises 13 residues. The CDR3 protein is CASSQAGTVEQYF. For the CDR3, the DNA is TGCGCCAGCAGCCAAGCGGGAACCGTCGAGCAGTACTTC.

This clone was seen a handful of times. This chain uses TRBV10-1 with TRBJ1-2, with no clear D. CDR1 is WNHNN, CDR2 SYGVQD, per germline (reference sequence). The CDR3 consists of 12 residues. V was shortened by 8 bases and J by 6 bases, with 13 bases between the two germline ends. CDR3 coding DNA: TGCGCCAGCGCACAGCCGGCGGATGGCTACACCTTC. Translation: CASAQPADGYTF.

This clone has a handful of counts. The chain uses TRBV7-8 and TRBJ1-5; D is uncertain. Germline lookup yields CDR1 SGHVS and CDR2 FQNEAQ. The length of the CDR3 is 15 residues. V dropped 0 bases and J dropped 7 bases, with 13 bases sitting between them. CDR3 sequence (DNA): TGTGCCAGCAGCTTAGCTTTAAGAGGAGACCAGCCCCAGCATTTT. It yields the protein CASSLALRGDQPQHF. Full variable domain (remainder filled in from reference TRBV7-8 and TRBJ1-5): GAGVSQSPRYKVAKRGQDVALRCDPISGHVSLFWYQQALGQGPEFLTYFQNEAQLDKSGLPSDRFFAERPEGSVSTLKIQRTQQEDSAVYLCASSLALRGDQPQHFGDGTRLSIL.

The chain is built from TRBV18 and TRBJ2-2, with TRBD1 identical over 10 bases. The CDR3 is 17 amino acids. Germline CDR1 reads KGHSH; CDR2 reads LQKENI. V lost 5 bases to trimming and J lost 7 bases; unmatched junction nucleotides: 13. CDR3 sequence: CASSKPGTGARIGELFF. The CDR3 DNA sequence: TGTGCCAGCTCAAAACCCGGGACAGGGGCAAGAATCGGGGAGCTGTTTTTT.

The chain links TRBV7-3 to TRBJ2-3; D might be TRBD1 (5 bases). The germline V gene has CDR1 SGHTA and CDR2 FQGTGA. V was shortened by 2 bases and J by 2 bases, with 11 bases between the two germline ends. The CDR3 length is 15 residues. CDR3 DNA: TGTGCCAGCAGCTTAGGTCTAGGGGTCACAGATACGCAGTATTTT. This sequence encodes CASSLGLGVTDTQYF.

This clone was found a few times. The chain uses TRBV18 and TRBJ1-3, with a tentative D call TRBD1 (5 bases). The germline V and J ends were trimmed by 5 bases and 0 bases, with 11 bases remaining between them. Germline V gene data show CDR1 as KGHSH and CDR2 as LQKENI. The CDR3 has 15 amino acids. The CDR3 nucleotides read TGTGCCAGCTCAACGACGGGGGGCTCTGGAAACACCATATATTTT. This codes for CASSTTGGSGNTIYF. Drawing the rest from reference TRBV18 and TRBJ1-3, the complete variable domain is NAGVMQNPRHLVRRRGQEARLRCSPMKGHSHVYWYRQLPEEGLKFMVYLQKENIIDESGMPKERFSAEFPKEGPSILRIQQVVRGDSAAYFCASSTTGGSGNTIYFGEGSWLTVV.

This clone has only one observation. The chain has TRBV5-6 and TRBJ1-6; D unclear. Trimming removed 1 base from V and 5 bases from J, with 7 bases in between. From germline, CDR1 is SGHDT and CDR2 YYEEEE. The CDR3 sequence is 14 residues long. This CDR3 reads CASSLTANNSPLHF. The CDR3 nucleotides are TGTGCCAGCAGCTTGACGGCTAATAATTCACCCCTCCACTTT.

This chain joins TRBV6-6 and TRBJ2-5; no firm D call. Germline loops: CDR1 MNHNY, CDR2 SVGAGI (reference sequence). This CDR3 spans 12 amino acids. Trimming took off 0 bases at V and 14 bases at J, with 13 bases between the two ends. CDR3 nucleotides: TGTGCCAGCAGTTACTCTACAGCGATTAAATACTTC. It encodes CASSYSTAIKYF.

The chain couples TRBV5-1 to TRBJ2-7, with 10 bases matching TRBD2. CDR3 length: 14 amino acids. J gave up 5 bases and V 4 bases, and 6 bases lay outside the gene matches. The germline V gene encodes CDR1 SGHRS and CDR2 YFSETQ. In nucleotides, the CDR3 is TGCGCCAGCAGCGGAAGTAGCGGGGGGAACGAGCAGTACTTC. This gives the protein CASSGSSGGNEQYF. Full variable domain (rest looked up from reference TRBV5-1 and TRBJ2-7): KAGVTQTPRYLIKTRGQQVTLSCSPISGHRSVSWYQQTPGQGLQFLFEYFSETQRNKGNFPGRFSGRQFSNSRSEMNVSTLELGDSALYLCASSGSSGGNEQYFGPGTRLTVT.

This clone turned up a few times. The chain links TRBV2 to TRBJ1-1, with TRBD1 matching over 8 bases. The V gene's germline CDR1 is SNHLY and CDR2 FYNNEI. V lost 6 bases and J lost 5; bases outside the gene matches: 5. The CDR3 consists of 13 residues. The CDR3 protein is CASRDREGTEAFF. The DNA for the CDR3 is TGTGCCAGCAGGGACAGGGAGGGGACTGAAGCTTTCTTT.